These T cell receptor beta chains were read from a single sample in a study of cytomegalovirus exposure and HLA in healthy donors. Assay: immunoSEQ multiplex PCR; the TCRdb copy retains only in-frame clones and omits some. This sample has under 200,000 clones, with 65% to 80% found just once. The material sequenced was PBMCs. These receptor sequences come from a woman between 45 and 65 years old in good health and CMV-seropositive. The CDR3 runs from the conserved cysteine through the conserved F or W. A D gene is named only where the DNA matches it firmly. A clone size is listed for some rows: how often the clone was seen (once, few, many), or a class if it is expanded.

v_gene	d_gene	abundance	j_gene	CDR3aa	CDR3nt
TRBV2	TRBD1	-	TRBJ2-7	CASTGQGREQYF	TGTGCCAGCACGGGACAGGGGCGCGAGCAGTACTTC
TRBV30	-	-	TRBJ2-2	CAWSTGVLTGELFF	TGTGCCTGGAGTACGGGGGTTCTTACCGGGGAGCTGTTTTTT
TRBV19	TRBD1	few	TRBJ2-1	CASSDRGGYNEQFF	TGTGCCAGTAGTGACAGGGGGGGCTACAATGAGCAGTTCTTC
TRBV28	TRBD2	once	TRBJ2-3	CASSSSGSLNTQYF	TGTGCCAGCAGTTCTAGCGGGAGTTTGAATACGCAGTATTTT
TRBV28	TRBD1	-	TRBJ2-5	CASSLPMGTEETQYF	TGTGCCAGCAGTTTACCCATGGGGACAGAGGAGACCCAGTACTTC
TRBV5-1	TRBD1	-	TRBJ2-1	CASSPRQGPNEQFF	TGCGCCAGCAGCCCCCGACAGGGCCCCAATGAGCAGTTCTTC
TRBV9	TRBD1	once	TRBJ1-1	CASSTPGTDKAFF	TGTGCCAGCAGCACCCCGGGGACAGACAAAGCTTTCTTT
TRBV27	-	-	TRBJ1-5	CASSLGAQQPQHF	TGTGCCAGCAGTTTAGGGGCCCAACAGCCCCAGCATTTT
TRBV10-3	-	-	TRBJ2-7	CAISENTYEQYF	TGTGCCATCAGTGAGAACACCTACGAGCAGTACTTC
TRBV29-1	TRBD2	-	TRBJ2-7	CSARTSGAYEQYF	TGCAGCGCCCGGACTAGCGGGGCCTACGAGCAGTACTTC
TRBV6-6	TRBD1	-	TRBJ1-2	CASSPGQARYTF	TGTGCCAGCAGCCCGGGACAGGCCCGCTACACCTTC
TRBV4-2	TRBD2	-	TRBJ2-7	CASSHAGLAGGPGSYEQYF	TGTGCCAGCAGCCATGCGGGACTAGCGGGAGGGCCTGGCTCCTACGAGCAGTACTTC
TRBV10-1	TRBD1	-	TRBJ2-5	CASSRQGVETQYF	TGCGCCAGCAGTCGACAGGGTGTGGAGACCCAGTACTTC
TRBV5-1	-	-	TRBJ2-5	CASSQNPGQQTAQYF	TGCGCCAGCAGCCAAAATCCCGGACAGCAAACGGCCCAGTACTTC
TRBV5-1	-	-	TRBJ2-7	CASSLTGSEQYF	TGCGCCAGCAGCCTGACGGGGTCCGAGCAGTACTTC
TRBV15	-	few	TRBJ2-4	CATSRRDPRVTKNIQYF	TGTGCCACCAGCAGAAGAGATCCGAGGGTAACCAAAAACATTCAGTACTTC
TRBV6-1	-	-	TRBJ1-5	CASATTPGQPQHF	TGTGCCAGCGCGACCACACCAGGTCAGCCCCAGCATTTT
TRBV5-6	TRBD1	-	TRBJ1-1	CASSRQGRTEAFF	TGTGCCAGCAGCCGACAGGGTCGGACTGAAGCTTTCTTT
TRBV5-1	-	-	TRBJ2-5	CASSLGGQETQYF	TGCGCCAGCAGCTTGGGAGGCCAAGAGACCCAGTACTTC
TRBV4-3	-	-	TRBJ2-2	CASSQDWIRYVLASVWTGELFF	TGCGCCAGCAGCCAAGATTGGATCCGCTATGTGCTAGCATCAGTTTGGACCGGGGAGCTGTTTTTT
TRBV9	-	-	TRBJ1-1	CASSPSAGHAEAFF	TGTGCCAGCAGCCCATCGGCAGGCCACGCTGAAGCTTTCTTT
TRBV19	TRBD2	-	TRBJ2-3	CASRSPGGAGTDTQYF	TGTGCCAGTAGGTCCCCCGGGGGGGCCGGCACAGATACGCAGTATTTT
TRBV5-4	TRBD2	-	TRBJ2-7	CASSPGTSLSGYEQYF	TGTGCCAGCAGCCCCGGGACTAGCCTCTCGGGCTACGAGCAGTACTTC